What follows are 10 T cell receptor beta chains derived from one specimen sequenced in a study of PD-L1 blockade in urothelial cancer. Data came from immunoSEQ multiplex PCR; TCRdb stores just in-frame clones and leaves some out. The sample holds about 51,000 clones, approximately 86% seen once. The sample here was PBMCs, taken around atezolizumab (anti-PD-L1) treatment. The source is a man aged 55-75 years with urothelial cancer.

This chain uses TRBV4-3 with TRBJ2-2, with D tentatively TRBD1 (5 bases). The CDR3 has 14 residues. Trimming took off 6 bases at V and 1 base at J, with 9 bases between the two ends. The germline V gene has CDR1 LGHNA and CDR2 YSLEER. The CDR3 reads CASRTTVNTGELFF. The CDR3 DNA reads as TGCGCCAGCAGGACGACAGTGAACACCGGGGAGCTGTTTTTT.

The genes are TRBV5-4 and TRBJ1-6, with D uncertain. The V end lost 0 bases, the J end lost 0 bases, and 4 bases lay between the germline ends. Looked up from germline, CDR1 is SGHNT and CDR2 is YYREEE (reference sequence). The CDR3 runs 15 residues. The CDR3 here is CASSLDSSYNSPLHF. CDR3 nucleotides: TGTGCCAGCAGCTTGGACAGCTCCTATAATTCACCCCTCCACTTT. Complete variable domain (other parts from reference TRBV5-4 and TRBJ1-6): ETGVTQSPTHLIKTRGQQVTLRCSSQSGHNTVSWYQQALGQGPQFIFQYYREEENGRGNFPPRFSGLQFPNYSSELNVNALELDDSALYLCASSLDSSYNSPLHFGNGTRLTVT.

CDR3 sequence (DNA): TGTGCCAGCAGCCAGCGGACTAGCGGGGGGTACAATGAGCAGTTCTTC. This translates into CASSQRTSGGYNEQFF. The chain is built from TRBV4-2 and TRBJ2-1; 14 bases match TRBD2. The junction had 2 bases not matched to a gene; V was cut back by 3 bases and J by 4 bases. This CDR3 region has 16 residues. Germline loops: CDR1 LGHNA, CDR2 YNFKEQ.

The V and J genes are TRBV7-2 and TRBJ2-7, with 11 bases fitting TRBD2. Trimming removed 0 bases from V and 4 bases from J; junction bases left unmatched: 5. There are 16 residues in the CDR3. Germline CDR1 is SGHTA and CDR2 is FQGNSA. CDR3 protein: CASSLATSGAVYEQYF. The DNA for the CDR3 is TGTGCCAGCAGCTTAGCGACTAGCGGGGCCGTTTACGAGCAGTACTTC.

The gene calls are TRBV6-6 and TRBJ1-4, with TRBD1 matching over 10 bases. The CDR3 loop spans 14 amino acids. Germline CDR1 and CDR2: MNHNY and SVGAGI (reference sequence). The V segment lost 7 bases and the J segment 10 bases; nucleotides outside the gene matches: 9. CDR3 in amino acids: CASTQRDRGGKLFF. The DNA of the CDR3 is TGTGCCAGCACTCAACGGGACAGGGGCGGAAAACTGTTTTTT.

This clone came up once. The chain links TRBV2 to TRBJ2-7; 7 bases map to TRBD1. The CDR3 sequence is 14 residues long. Per the germline V gene, CDR1 is SNHLY and CDR2 is FYNNEI. Trimming at V came to 8 bases and at J to 4 bases, leaving 11 bases not matched to a gene. As DNA, the CDR3 is TGTGCCAGCGGAGCCCGGGACAGAGAATACGAGCAGTACTTC. Translated: CASGARDREYEQYF.

The V gene is TRBV7-2, the J gene TRBJ2-3, with 12 bases fitting TRBD2. After removal of 5 bases from V and 2 bases from J, the junction contained 5 bases not matched to a gene. The V gene's germline CDR1 is SGHTA and CDR2 FQGNSA. CDR3 length: 16 residues. The CDR3 coding sequence is TGTGCCAGCAGCCCGGGGACTAGCGGGTACACAGATACGCAGTATTTT. Its translation: CASSPGTSGYTDTQYF.

The chain joins TRBV6-5 to TRBJ1-1; no clear D gene. The CDR3 contains 13 residues. Germline assignment: CDR1 MNHEY and CDR2 SVGAGI. V was pared by 0 bases and J by 5 bases, with 7 bases between. The CDR3 DNA is TGTGCCAGCAGTTACTCTCCCCGGACTGAAGCTTTCTTT. Its translation: CASSYSPRTEAFF.

The chain has TRBV14 and TRBJ2-7, with D possibly being TRBD1 (7 bases). CDR3 length: 16 amino acids. Germline V gives CDR1 SGHDN, CDR2 FVKESK. The ends were cut back, 2 bases at V and 7 bases at J, with 21 bases in the middle. CDR3 coding DNA: TGTGCCAGCAGCCAATGCGGGACAGCTAGGAGCGGGGAGCAGTACTTC. This gives the protein CASSQCGTARSGEQYF.

The chain joins TRBV5-1 to TRBJ1-5, with D possibly matching TRBD1 (5 bases). CDR3 size: 15 residues. In germline, CDR1 is SGHRS, CDR2 YFSETQ. V was trimmed by 2 bases and J by 3 bases, leaving 12 bases between them. CDR3 in amino acids: CASSFLGQDNQPQHF. The CDR3 DNA is TGCGCCAGCAGCTTCTTAGGACAAGACAATCAGCCCCAGCATTTT.